This TCR beta chain was retrieved from a study of shared clonotypes between healthy human individuals. On the study more broadly: There were three CD4 naive, three CD4 memory, two CD8 naive and one CD8 memory plates per donor. Study conclusions and caveats: For naive CD4 cells, 4% to 6% of clonotypes were shared across a few donors.

All of the donors resided in Nashville, Tennessee, and each was a Caucasian adult. Subsets obtained from CD4+ cells comprised CD45RA+ naive and CD45RA-negative memory cells. Clones were read by immunoSEQ multiplex PCR, and TCRdb kept only the in-frame ones, dropping some. The sample shows over a million clones, approximately 80% of them seen only once. Details on this clone: Its antigen is not known.

Between the trimmed V and J ends, which lost 4 bases and 3 bases, there was a span of 14 bases. The CDR3 runs to 14 residues. Germline loops: CDR1 SGHRS, CDR2 YFSETQ. The chain combines TRBV5-1 with TRBJ2-7, with D perhaps matching TRBD1 or TRBD2 (5 bases each). This sequence originates from a man younger than 30 in good health. Some clones in this sample may be carry-over from other donors' samples. The specimen sequenced was memory CD4+ T cells from PBMCs. Subset: CD45RA-negative fraction. DNA for the CDR3: TGCGCCAGCAGCCAGGGCAGGGAGAACTACGAGCAGTACTTC. It yields the protein CASSQGRENYEQYF.